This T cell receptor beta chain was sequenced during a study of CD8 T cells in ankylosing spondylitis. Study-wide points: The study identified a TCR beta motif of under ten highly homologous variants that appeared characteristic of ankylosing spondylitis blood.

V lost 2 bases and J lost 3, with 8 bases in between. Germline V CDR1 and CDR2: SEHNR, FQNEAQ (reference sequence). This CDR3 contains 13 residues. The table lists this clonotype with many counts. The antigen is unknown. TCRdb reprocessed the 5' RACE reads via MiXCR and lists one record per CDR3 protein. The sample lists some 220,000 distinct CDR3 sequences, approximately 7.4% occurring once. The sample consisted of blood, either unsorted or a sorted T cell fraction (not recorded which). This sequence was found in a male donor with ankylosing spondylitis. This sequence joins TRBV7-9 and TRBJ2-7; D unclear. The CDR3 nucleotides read TGTGCCAGCAGCTTAACACTTCTCTACGAGCAGTACTTC. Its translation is CASSLTLLYEQYF.